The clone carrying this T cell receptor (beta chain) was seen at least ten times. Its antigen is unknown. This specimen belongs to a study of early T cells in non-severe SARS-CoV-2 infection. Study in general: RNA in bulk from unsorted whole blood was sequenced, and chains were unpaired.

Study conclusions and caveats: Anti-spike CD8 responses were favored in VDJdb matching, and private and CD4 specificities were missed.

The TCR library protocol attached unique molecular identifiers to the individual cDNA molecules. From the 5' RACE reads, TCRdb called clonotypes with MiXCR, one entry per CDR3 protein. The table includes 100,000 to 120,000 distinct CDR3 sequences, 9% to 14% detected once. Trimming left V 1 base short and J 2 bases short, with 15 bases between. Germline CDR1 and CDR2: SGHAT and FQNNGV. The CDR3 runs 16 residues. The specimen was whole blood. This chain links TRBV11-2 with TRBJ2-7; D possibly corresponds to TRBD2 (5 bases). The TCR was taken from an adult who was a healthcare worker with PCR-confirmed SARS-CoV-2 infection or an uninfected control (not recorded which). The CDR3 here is CASSLVATAGTYEQYF. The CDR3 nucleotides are TGTGCCAGCAGCTTAGTCGCGACTGCGGGCACCTACGAGCAGTACTTC.